The sequence of this T cell receptor beta chain was determined in a study of blood T cells in healthy people across ages. Turning to the study itself: The template switching approach captured approximately one barcoded beta molecule for every two T cells. The study, taken as a whole, reports: Estimates drawn from one million T cells were deemed to understate diversity. It was not known whether donors were CMV positive (a possible confounder of expanded clonotype changes).

The second PCR ran about 6 to 12 cycles with a sample-barcoded 5' primer and J-beta primers. TCRdb reprocessed the 5' RACE reads with MiXCR, giving one entry per CDR3 protein. There are fewer than 1 million distinct CDR3 sequences in the sample; around two fifths occur only once, and roughly 19% lies in the top ten. Worth noting for this clonotype: Its antigen is undetermined.

Trimming left V 4 bases short and J 2 bases short, with 15 bases between. The CDR3 contains 15 residues. The source of this sequence is a man aged 55-75 years in good health. The sequenced sample was blood. The chain combines TRBV12-3 or TRBV12-4 with TRBJ2-7; D may correspond to TRBD1 or TRBD2 (6 bases each). The CDR3: CASSSEGGRPYEQYF. CDR3 coding DNA: TGTGCCAGCAGTTCAGAGGGGGGACGACCCTACGAGCAGTACTTC.